The 17 T cell receptor beta chains in this list originate from one sample, sequenced in a study of cytomegalovirus exposure and HLA in healthy donors. 13 Jbeta primers and 60 Vbeta primers were used for the PCR. Generated by immunoSEQ multiplex PCR, the TCRdb table keeps only in-frame clones and is missing some. The table lists 180,000 or so clones, 65% to 85% of them singletons. Sequenced material: PBMCs. The receptors shown here come from a woman aged 45-59 years in good health and CMV-seropositive.

The rearrangement links TRBV7-2 to TRBJ2-2; 7 bases line up with TRBD2. The V gene end was trimmed by 5 bases and the J gene end by 7 bases; junction bases not matched to a gene: 16. The CDR3 contains 17 residues. Germline V CDR1 and CDR2: SGHTA, FQGNSA. CDR3 DNA: TGTGCCAGCAGCCCCGTTGGGACTACCGCGTATATCGGGGAGCTGTTTTTT. Its translation is CASSPVGTTAYIGELFF.

The chain has TRBV5-1 and TRBJ1-3; D remains ambiguous. This CDR3 is built from 13 residues. Germline CDR1 is SGHRS and CDR2 is YFSETQ. Trimming left V 4 bases short and J 8 bases short, with 13 bases between. CDR3 in amino acids: CASSINHRDTIYF. The CDR3 DNA reads as TGCGCCAGCAGCATAAATCATCGGGACACCATATATTTT.

The chain carries TRBV29-1 and TRBJ1-1; D not resolved. Germline CDR1 reads SQVTM; CDR2 reads ANQGSEA. The CDR3 is made up of 12 amino acids. Trimming pared 4 bases from V and 4 bases from J, leaving 10 bases between. CDR3 DNA sequence: TGCAGCGTTGCGTGGGGAGGCACTGAAGCTTTCTTT. This sequence encodes CSVAWGGTEAFF.

The chain couples TRBV9 to TRBJ2-4; the D gene is possibly TRBD1 (6 bases). The germline V gene encodes CDR1 SGDLS and CDR2 YYNGEE. Trimming pared 4 bases from V and 8 bases from J, leaving 13 bases between. The CDR3 loop spans 13 amino acids. The CDR3 nucleotides read TGTGCCAGCAGCAACGTAGCAGGGGACATTCAGTACTTC. It is translated as CASSNVAGDIQYF.

This clone was found a few times. V is TRBV4-3 and J is TRBJ2-2; 10 bases map to TRBD1. This CDR3 is built from 15 residues. CDR1 is LGHNA, CDR2 YSLEER, per germline. The V and J ends lost 4 bases and 5 bases, in that order; junction bases with no gene match: 4. The CDR3 loop is CASSRLGQGTGELFF. CDR3 DNA: TGCGCCAGCAGCCGATTGGGACAGGGGACCGGGGAGCTGTTTTTT.

V and J are TRBV4-2 and TRBJ2-5; D remains ambiguous. The V gene's germline CDR1 is LGHNA and CDR2 YNFKEQ. Trimming removed 1 base from V and 1 base from J, with 7 bases in between. The CDR3 extends over 14 amino acids. CDR3 DNA: TGTGCCAGCAGCCAAGTCTCAGTCCAAGAGACCCAGTACTTC. As protein: CASSQVSVQETQYF.

V and J are TRBV28 and TRBJ2-3, with TRBD2 as a possible D gene (5 bases). The CDR3 is 17 residues long. V lost 3 bases and J lost 4, with 20 bases in between. Germline assignment: CDR1 MDHEN and CDR2 SYDVKM. In DNA form, the CDR3 reads TGTGCCAGCAGTTTTTGGGAGAGGCCCAACGGTCCAGATACGCAGTATTTT. Protein sequence: CASSFWERPNGPDTQYF.

The V and J genes are TRBV28 and TRBJ2-7; 11 bases are a match to TRBD2. Germline values: CDR1 MDHEN, CDR2 SYDVKM. With 8 bases clipped from V and 4 bases from J, the junction kept 13 bases outside the gene matches. There are 16 residues in the CDR3. The chain's CDR3 is CASRVAGGQGGYEQYF. CDR3 nucleotide sequence: TGTGCCAGCCGGGTAGCGGGAGGGCAAGGGGGTTACGAGCAGTACTTC. The entire variable domain, with the rest obtained from reference TRBV28 and TRBJ2-7, is as follows: DVKVTQSSRYLVKRTGEKVFLECVQDMDHENMFWYRQDPGLGLRLIYFSYDVKMKEKGDIPEGYSVSREKKERFSLILESASTNQTSMYLCASRVAGGQGGYEQYFGPGTRLTVT.

V gene TRBV19 combines with J gene TRBJ2-3; a possible D gene is TRBD2 (5 bases). Germline CDR1 LNHDA, CDR2 SQIVND (reference sequence). Trimming removed 1 base from V and 4 bases from J, with 21 bases in between. There are 18 residues in the CDR3. The CDR3 sequence: CASSIAPTRSHVADTQYF. As DNA, the CDR3 is TGTGCCAGTAGTATAGCTCCCACTAGATCCCACGTCGCAGATACGCAGTATTTT.

This chain uses TRBV5-4 with TRBJ2-7, with D uncertain. The germline gives CDR1 SGHNT, CDR2 YYREEE (reference sequence). This CDR3 region has 15 residues. The V end lost 0 bases, the J end lost 2 bases, and 12 bases lay between the germline ends. CDR3 protein: CASSLATRTAYEQYF. CDR3 in DNA: TGTGCCAGCAGCTTGGCGACAAGAACGGCCTACGAGCAGTACTTC.

The V call is TRBV18, the J call TRBJ2-7; a weak D match, TRBD2 (6 bases). With 6 bases removed from V and 3 bases from J, the gap between germline ends came to 18 bases. This CDR3 region has 15 residues. Germline V gives CDR1 KGHSH, CDR2 LQKENI. The CDR3 here is CASSRRRGEVYEQYF. CDR3 DNA: TGTGCCAGCTCCAGACGGAGAGGGGAGGTCTACGAGCAGTACTTC.

This clone has a handful of counts. Other DNA sequences from this sample encode an identical CDR3 as well. The chain employs TRBV27 and TRBJ2-7, with 10 bases lining up with TRBD1. Germline values: CDR1 MNHEY, CDR2 SMNVEV (reference sequence). This CDR3 contains 14 residues. Unmatched junction bases numbered 7, after V lost 8 bases and J lost 3 bases. In DNA, the CDR3 is TGTGCCAGCGGACCCGGGACAGGGGTCTACGAGCAGTACTTC. This translates into CASGPGTGVYEQYF.

V is TRBV10-3 and J is TRBJ2-1; 10 positions match TRBD1. From germline, CDR1 is ENHRY and CDR2 SYGVKD. Trimming at V came to 7 bases and at J to 1 base, leaving 4 bases not matched to a gene. The CDR3 contains 15 residues. In DNA form, the CDR3 reads TGTGCCATCACCTCGGACAGGGGGTCCTACAATGAGCAGTTCTTC. Its protein is CAITSDRGSYNEQFF.

The rearrangement links TRBV27 to TRBJ2-1; maybe TRBD2 (6 bases). Between the trimmed V and J ends, which lost 5 bases and 7 bases, there was a span of 6 bases. The length of the CDR3 is 11 residues. The germline V gene has CDR1 MNHEY and CDR2 SMNVEV (reference sequence). This CDR3 reads CASSRGNEQFF. The CDR3 DNA is TGTGCCAGCAGTCGGGGGAATGAGCAGTTCTTC.

This clone was detected only a few times. The chain employs TRBV6-1 and TRBJ1-2; TRBD1 might be the D (5 bases). CDR1 and CDR2 (germline): MNHNS, SASEGT. This CDR3 is 16 amino acids long. The germline V and J ends were trimmed by 5 bases and 5 bases, with 21 bases remaining between them. CDR3: CASSKDSGTERYGYTF. The CDR3 bases are TGTGCCAGCAGTAAAGATTCCGGGACTGAGAGATATGGCTACACCTTC.

The chain uses TRBV6-1 and TRBJ2-3, with D uncertain. This CDR3 is 12 amino acids long. From germline, CDR1 is MNHNS and CDR2 SASEGT. V gave up 10 bases and J gave up 5 bases, with 13 bases separating them. The CDR3 DNA follows: TGTGCCATAAGAGCTGTCCTAGATACGCAGTATTTT. Translated: CAIRAVLDTQYF.

The genes are TRBV7-9 and TRBJ1-4; 10 bases are shared with TRBD1. The germline gives CDR1 SEHNR, CDR2 FQNEAQ (reference sequence). The CDR3 has 14 residues. V gave up 5 bases and J gave up 8 bases; unmatched junction bases: 5. The CDR3 nucleotides are TGTGCCAGCAGCCAGGGACAGGGGAGGGAAAAACTGTTTTTT. Translation: CASSQGQGREKLFF.